This T cell receptor (beta chain) is from a study of Ad26.COV2.S vaccination and SARS-CoV-2 variants. Study-level points and caveats: Breadth of non-spike TCRs did not differ between vaccinees and placebo recipients.

V was cut by 3 bases and J by 8 bases, with 19 bases left in between. Germline CDR1 is SGHDN and CDR2 is FVKESK. This CDR3 has 15 amino acids. Concerning this clone: No antigen is known for it.

Treatment defined: some 20 received Ad26.COV2.S at low or high dose, single or two shots; about 5 received placebo; per-sample allocation not given. Sampling took place 63 days after the first vaccine or placebo injection. Produced via immunoSEQ multiplex PCR; TCRdb's table is partial and in-frame only. This table has more than 400,000 clones, around 92% appearing once. The sample here was peripheral blood, taken in a trial of Ad26.COV2.S vaccine versus placebo. The gene calls are TRBV14 and TRBJ1-1; D is unclear. The TCR comes from a person aged 18-60 years who received the Ad26.COV2.S COVID-19 vaccine or a placebo. The chain's CDR3 is CASSHPTGDTIEAFF. CDR3 nucleotide sequence: TGTGCCAGCAGCCACCCGACCGGGGATACGATCGAAGCTTTCTTT.